Here is one TCR beta chain with its context. The antigen is unknown. This entry is derived from a study of immune evolution from preneoplasia to lung adenocarcinoma. The table came from immunoSEQ multiplex PCR; TCRdb's copy has only in-frame clones and leaves some out. The table includes some 7,400 clones, roughly 77% detected once. V trimming: 5 bases; J trimming: 7 bases; junction bases outside the gene matches: 6. Per the germline V gene, CDR1 is SGHTA and CDR2 is FQGTGA. The CDR3 spans 14 residues. Broader study findings: Normal lung had the highest top T cell clone frequencies.

Between the mid-2010s and the late 2010s, patients underwent resection in Japan or China. Each case's diagnosis was confirmed by two pathologists on H&E. The chain links TRBV7-3 to TRBJ2-1, with 9 bases fitting TRBD1. The source of this sequence is a person aged 65-85 years with lung adenocarcinoma. Specimen: FFPE minimally invasive lung adenocarcinoma tissue. CDR3 sequence (DNA): TGTGCCAGCAGCCTGGGACAGGGATCGAATGAGCAGTTCTTC. Its protein is CASSLGQGSNEQFF.